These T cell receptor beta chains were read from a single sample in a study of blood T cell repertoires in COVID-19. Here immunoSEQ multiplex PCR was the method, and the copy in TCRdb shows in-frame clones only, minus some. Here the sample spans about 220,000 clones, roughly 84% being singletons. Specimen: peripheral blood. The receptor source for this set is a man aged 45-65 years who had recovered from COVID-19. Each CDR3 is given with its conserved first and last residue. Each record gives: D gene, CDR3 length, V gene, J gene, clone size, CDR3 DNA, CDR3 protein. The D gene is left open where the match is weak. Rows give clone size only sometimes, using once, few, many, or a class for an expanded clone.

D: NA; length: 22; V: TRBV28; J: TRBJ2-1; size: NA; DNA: TGTGCCAGCAGTTCCTCCGGGACAGGCACATTTTTTAGACTAGCCCCTAATCATGAGCAGTTCTTC; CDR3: CASSSSGTGTFFRLAPNHEQFF
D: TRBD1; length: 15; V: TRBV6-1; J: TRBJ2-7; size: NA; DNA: TGTGCCAGCAGTGAAGAGACAGGGACAGACAACGAGCAGTACTTC; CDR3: CASSEETGTDNEQYF
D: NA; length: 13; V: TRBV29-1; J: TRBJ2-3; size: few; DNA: TGCAGCGTCAGTACATATAGCACAGATACGCAGTATTTT; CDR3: CSVSTYSTDTQYF
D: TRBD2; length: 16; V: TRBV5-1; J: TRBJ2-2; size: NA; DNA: TGCGCCAGCAGCTTGCTTACTAGCGATTACACCGGGGAGCTGTTTTTT; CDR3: CASSLLTSDYTGELFF
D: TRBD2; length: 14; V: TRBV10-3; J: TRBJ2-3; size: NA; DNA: TGTGCCATCAGTGAGAGGGACTATCAAGATACGCAGTATTTT; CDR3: CAISERDYQDTQYF
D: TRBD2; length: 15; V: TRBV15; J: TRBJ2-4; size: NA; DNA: TGTGCCGCCAGTCTTAGGACTAGCGGGACAAACATTCAGTACTTC; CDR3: CAASLRTSGTNIQYF
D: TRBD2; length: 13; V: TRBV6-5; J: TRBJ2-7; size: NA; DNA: TGTGCCAGCAGAGAGCGGGAAGCCTACGAGCAGTACTTC; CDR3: CASREREAYEQYF
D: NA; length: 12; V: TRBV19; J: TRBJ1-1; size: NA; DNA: TGTGCCAGTAATGAGGGAGGCACTGAAGCTTTCTTT; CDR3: CASNEGGTEAFF
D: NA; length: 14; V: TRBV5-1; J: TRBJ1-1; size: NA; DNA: TGCGCCAGCAGCTTGGAAATCGGTAGCACGGAGGCTTTCTTT; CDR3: CASSLEIGSTEAFF
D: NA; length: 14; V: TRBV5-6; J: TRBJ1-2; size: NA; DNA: TGTGCCAGCAGCACAGGGACGGAGGTGTTGGGCTACACCTTC; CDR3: CASSTGTEVLGYTF
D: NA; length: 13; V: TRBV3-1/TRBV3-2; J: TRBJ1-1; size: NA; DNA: TGTGCCAGCAGCCAATATTCGGGGACAGAAGCTTTCTTT; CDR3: CASSQYSGTEAFF
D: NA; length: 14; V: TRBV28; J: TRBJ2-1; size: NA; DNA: TGTGCCAGCAGTTTATGGGGCAATTACAATGAGCAGTTCTTC; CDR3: CASSLWGNYNEQFF
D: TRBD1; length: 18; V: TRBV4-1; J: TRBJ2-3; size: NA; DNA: TGCGCCAGCAGCCAAGACGGACCTACAGGGGCCCGCCCAGATACGCAGTATTTT; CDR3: CASSQDGPTGARPDTQYF
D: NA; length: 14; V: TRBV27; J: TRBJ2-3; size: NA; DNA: TGTGCCAGCAGTAACCAGCGGAACACAGATACGCAGTATTTT; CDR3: CASSNQRNTDTQYF
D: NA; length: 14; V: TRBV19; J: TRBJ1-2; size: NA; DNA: TGTGCCAGTAGTGAAGTAGCGGCCGACTATGGCTACACCTTC; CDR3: CASSEVAADYGYTF
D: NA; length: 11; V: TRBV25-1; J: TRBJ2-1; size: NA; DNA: TGTGCCAGCACCGGTTCAAATGAGCAGTTCTTC; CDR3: CASTGSNEQFF
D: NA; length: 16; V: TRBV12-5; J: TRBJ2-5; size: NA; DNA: TGTGCTAGTGGTTTGCCCTCGGGACAACCCGGGGAGACCCAGTACTTC; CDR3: CASGLPSGQPGETQYF
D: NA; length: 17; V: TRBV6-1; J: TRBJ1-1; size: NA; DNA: TGTGCCAGCAGTGGGGGAGCGGGGGGCCTGATGAACACTGAAGCTTTCTTT; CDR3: CASSGGAGGLMNTEAFF
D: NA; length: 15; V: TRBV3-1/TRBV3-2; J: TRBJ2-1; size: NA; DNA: TGTGCCAGCAGCCAAGTAGGGGCGGGATACAATGAGCAGTTCTTC; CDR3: CASSQVGAGYNEQFF
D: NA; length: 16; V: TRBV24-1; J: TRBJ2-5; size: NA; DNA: TGTGCCACCAGTGATACAACGAAGAGGAGTCAGGAGACCCAGTACTTC; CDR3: CATSDTTKRSQETQYF
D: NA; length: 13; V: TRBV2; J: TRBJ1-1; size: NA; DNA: TGTGCCAGCAGTGTTAGCGGGGGTACTGAAGCTTTCTTT; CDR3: CASSVSGGTEAFF
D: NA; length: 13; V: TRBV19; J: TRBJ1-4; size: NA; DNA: TGTGCCAGTAGTATTTCTTCCGATGAAAAACTGTTTTTT; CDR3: CASSISSDEKLFF
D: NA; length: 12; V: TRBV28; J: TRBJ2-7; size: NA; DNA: TGTGCCAGCAGTCCCCCGACTCCCGAGCAGTACTTC; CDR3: CASSPPTPEQYF
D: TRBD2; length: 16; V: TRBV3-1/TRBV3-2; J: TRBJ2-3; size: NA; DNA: TGTGCCAGCAGCCGTCGACTAGCGGGAGAGTCAGATACGCAGTATTTT; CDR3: CASSRRLAGESDTQYF
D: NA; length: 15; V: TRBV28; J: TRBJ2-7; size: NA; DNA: TGTGCCAGCAGCTTTAGAGACGCGGGACCCTACGAGCAGTACTTC; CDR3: CASSFRDAGPYEQYF